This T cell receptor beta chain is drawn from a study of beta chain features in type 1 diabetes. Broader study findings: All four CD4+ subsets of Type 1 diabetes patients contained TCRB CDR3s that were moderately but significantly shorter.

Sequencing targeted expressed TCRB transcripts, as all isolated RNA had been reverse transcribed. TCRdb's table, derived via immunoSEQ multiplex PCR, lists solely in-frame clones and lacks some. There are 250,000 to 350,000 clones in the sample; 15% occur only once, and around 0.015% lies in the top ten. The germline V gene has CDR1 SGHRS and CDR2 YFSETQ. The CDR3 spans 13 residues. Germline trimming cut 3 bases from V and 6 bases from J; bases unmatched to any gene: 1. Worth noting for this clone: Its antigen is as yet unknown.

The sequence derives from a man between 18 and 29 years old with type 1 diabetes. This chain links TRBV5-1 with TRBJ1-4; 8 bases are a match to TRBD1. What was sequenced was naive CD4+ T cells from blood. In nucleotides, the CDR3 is TGCGCCAGCAGCTCGACAGGGGATGAAAAACTGTTTTTT. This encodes CASSSTGDEKLFF.